The clone carrying this T cell receptor beta chain was counted a single time. Its antigen is undetermined. This entry is derived from a study of T cell responses to AZD1222 COVID-19 vaccine. V shed 2 bases, J shed 4 bases, and the junction held 9 bases outside the gene matches. The CDR3 runs 17 residues. Germline CDR1 reads MNHNS; CDR2 reads SASEGT. Study outcomes and limitations: Baseline testing showed seropositivity in only a handful of AZD1222 recipients. Variant regions that are unmutated are reportedly the target of nearly half of spike-specific TCRs. A mostly white British donor set with more females was recruited, and clonal diversity was possibly underestimated.

Sequenced by immunoSEQ multiplex PCR; TCRdb stores in-frame clones only, minus some. The repertoire consists of 120,000 or so clones, with about 90% occurring once and the leading ten covering about 4%. The genes are TRBV6-1 and TRBJ1-3; TRBD1 agrees at 9 bases. Sequenced here: peripheral blood, sampled on day 0 of MenACWY control vaccination. This clonotype was sampled from an adult in good health. CDR3 loop: CASSESQTGTGGNTIYF. In DNA, the CDR3 is TGTGCCAGCAGTGAATCCCAAACCGGGACAGGGGGAAACACCATATATTTT.